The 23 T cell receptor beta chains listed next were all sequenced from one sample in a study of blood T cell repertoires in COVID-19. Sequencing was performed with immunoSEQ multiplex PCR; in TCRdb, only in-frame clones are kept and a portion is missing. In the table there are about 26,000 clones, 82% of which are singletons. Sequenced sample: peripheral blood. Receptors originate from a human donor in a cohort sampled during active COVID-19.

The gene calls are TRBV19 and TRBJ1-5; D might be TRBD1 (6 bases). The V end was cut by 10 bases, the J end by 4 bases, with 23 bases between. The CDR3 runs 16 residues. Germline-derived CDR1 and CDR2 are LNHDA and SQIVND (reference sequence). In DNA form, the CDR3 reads TGTGCCACCGTTCGACCCGGGGAAAGGGGGAATCAGCCCCAGCATTTT. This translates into CATVRPGERGNQPQHF.

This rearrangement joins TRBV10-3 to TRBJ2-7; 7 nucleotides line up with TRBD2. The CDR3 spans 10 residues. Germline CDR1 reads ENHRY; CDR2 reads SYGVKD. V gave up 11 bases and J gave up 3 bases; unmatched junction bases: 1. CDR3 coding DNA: TGTGCCGCGGGGGTCTACGAGCAGTACTTC. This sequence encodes CAAGVYEQYF.

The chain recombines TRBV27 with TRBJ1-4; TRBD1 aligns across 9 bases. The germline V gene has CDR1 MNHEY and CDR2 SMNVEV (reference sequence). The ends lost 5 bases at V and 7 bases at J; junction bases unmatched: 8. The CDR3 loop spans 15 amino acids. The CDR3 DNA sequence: TGTGCCAGCAGTAGAGGGACAGGGTGGAGTGAAAAACTGTTTTTT. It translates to CASSRGTGWSEKLFF.

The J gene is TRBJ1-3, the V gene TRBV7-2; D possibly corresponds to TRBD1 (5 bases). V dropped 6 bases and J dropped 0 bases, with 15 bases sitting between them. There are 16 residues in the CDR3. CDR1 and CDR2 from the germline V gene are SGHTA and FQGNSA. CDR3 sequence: CASSSGGVSSGNTIYF. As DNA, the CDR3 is TGTGCCAGCAGTTCCGGGGGGGTTTCCTCTGGAAACACCATATATTTT.

CDR3 bases: TGCAGTGCTAGTCTAGTCCGGACTAGCGGGCGTCAAGGTACGCAGTATTTT. It yields the protein CSASLVRTSGRQGTQYF. This chain joins TRBV20-1 and TRBJ2-3; 11 nucleotides align to TRBD2. The V gene end was trimmed by 3 bases and the J gene end by 8 bases; junction bases not matched to a gene: 16. This CDR3 has 17 amino acids. Germline V gene lookup returns CDR1 DFQATT and CDR2 SNEGSKA (reference sequence).

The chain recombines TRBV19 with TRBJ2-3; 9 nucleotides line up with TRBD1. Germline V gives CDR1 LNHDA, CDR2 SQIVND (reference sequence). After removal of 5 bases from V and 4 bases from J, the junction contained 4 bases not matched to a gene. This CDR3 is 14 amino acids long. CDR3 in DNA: TGTGCCAGTAGTCCCCGGGACAGGGCAGATACGCAGTATTTT. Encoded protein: CASSPRDRADTQYF.

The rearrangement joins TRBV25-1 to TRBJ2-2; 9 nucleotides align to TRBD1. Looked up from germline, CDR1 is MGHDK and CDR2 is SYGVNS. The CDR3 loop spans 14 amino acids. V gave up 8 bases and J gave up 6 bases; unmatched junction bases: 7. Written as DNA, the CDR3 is TGTGCCAGCGTTTCGGGACAGGGATCCGGGGAGCTGTTTTTT. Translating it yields CASVSGQGSGELFF.

This CDR3 reads CASSTGQGRPYEQYF. DNA of the CDR3: TGTGCCAGCAGCACGGGACAGGGGAGACCCTACGAGCAGTACTTC. J is TRBJ2-7 and V is TRBV5-4; 10 nucleotides agree with TRBD1. CDR3 length: 15 amino acids. The V and J ends lost 4 bases and 2 bases, in that order; junction bases with no gene match: 6. Germline loops: CDR1 SGHNT, CDR2 YYREEE (reference sequence).

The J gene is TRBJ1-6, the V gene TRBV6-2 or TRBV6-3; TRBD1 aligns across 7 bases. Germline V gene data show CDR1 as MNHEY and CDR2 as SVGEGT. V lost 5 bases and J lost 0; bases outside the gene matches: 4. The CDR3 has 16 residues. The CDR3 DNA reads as TGTGCCAGCAGTACACGACAGGGCTCCTATAATTCACCCCTCCACTTT. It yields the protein CASSTRQGSYNSPLHF.

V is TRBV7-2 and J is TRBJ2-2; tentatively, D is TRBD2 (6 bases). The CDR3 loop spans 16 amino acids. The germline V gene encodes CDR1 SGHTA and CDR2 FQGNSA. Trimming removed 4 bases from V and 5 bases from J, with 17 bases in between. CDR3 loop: CASSSLLARITGELFF. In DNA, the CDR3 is TGTGCCAGCAGCTCCCTCCTAGCGAGAATAACCGGGGAGCTGTTTTTT.

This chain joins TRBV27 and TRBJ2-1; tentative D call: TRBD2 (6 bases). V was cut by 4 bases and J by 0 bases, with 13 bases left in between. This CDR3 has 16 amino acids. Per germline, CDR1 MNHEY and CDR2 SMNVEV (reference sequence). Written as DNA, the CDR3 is TGTGCCAGCAGTTCCCGGGACGGGAGCTCCTACAATGAGCAGTTCTTC. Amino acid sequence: CASSSRDGSSYNEQFF.

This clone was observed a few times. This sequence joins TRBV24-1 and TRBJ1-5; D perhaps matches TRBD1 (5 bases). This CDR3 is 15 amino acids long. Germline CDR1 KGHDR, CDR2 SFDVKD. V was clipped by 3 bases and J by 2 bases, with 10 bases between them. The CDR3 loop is CATSDPKGGNQPQHF. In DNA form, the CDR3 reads TGTGCCACCAGTGATCCCAAAGGGGGCAATCAGCCCCAGCATTTT.

Here the CDR3 reads CASRLTGDNSPLHF. CDR3 DNA sequence: TGTGCCAGCAGACTGACAGGGGATAATTCACCCCTCCACTTT. J is TRBJ1-6 and V is TRBV27, with TRBD1 matching over 8 bases. The germline gives CDR1 MNHEY, CDR2 SMNVEV (reference sequence). This CDR3 has 14 amino acids. With 6 bases clipped from V and 5 bases from J, the junction kept 3 bases outside the gene matches.

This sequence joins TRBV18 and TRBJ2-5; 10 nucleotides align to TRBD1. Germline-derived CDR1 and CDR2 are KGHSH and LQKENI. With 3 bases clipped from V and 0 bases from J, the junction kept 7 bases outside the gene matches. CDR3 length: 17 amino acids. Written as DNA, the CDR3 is TGTGCCAGCTCACCGGGACAGGGGATTGGGTACCAAGAGACCCAGTACTTC. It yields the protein CASSPGQGIGYQETQYF.

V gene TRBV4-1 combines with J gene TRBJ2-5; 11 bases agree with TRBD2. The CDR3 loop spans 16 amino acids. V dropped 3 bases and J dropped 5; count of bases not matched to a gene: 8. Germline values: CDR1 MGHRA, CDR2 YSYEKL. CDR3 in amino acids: CASSQGSGRALETQYF. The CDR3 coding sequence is TGCGCCAGCAGCCAGGGTAGCGGGAGGGCCTTGGAGACCCAGTACTTC.

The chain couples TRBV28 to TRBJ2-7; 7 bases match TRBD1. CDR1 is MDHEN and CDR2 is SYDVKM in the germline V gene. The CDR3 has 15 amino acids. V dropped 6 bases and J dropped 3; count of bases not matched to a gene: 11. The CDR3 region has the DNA TGTGCCAGCAGCCCCGGCGTAGGGGGCCTCTACGAGCAGTACTTC. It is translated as CASSPGVGGLYEQYF.

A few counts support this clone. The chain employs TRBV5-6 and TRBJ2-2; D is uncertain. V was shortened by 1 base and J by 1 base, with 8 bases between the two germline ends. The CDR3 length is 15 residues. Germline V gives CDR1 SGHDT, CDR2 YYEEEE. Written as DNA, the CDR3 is TGTGCCAGCAGCTTGTTTCCAGGGAACACCGGGGAGCTGTTTTTT. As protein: CASSLFPGNTGELFF.

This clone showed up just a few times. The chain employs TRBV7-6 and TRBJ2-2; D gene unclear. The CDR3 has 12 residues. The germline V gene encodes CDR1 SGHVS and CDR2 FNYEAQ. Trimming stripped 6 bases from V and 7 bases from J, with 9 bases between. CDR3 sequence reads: CASRPISGELFF. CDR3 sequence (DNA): TGTGCCAGCAGACCTATAAGCGGGGAGCTGTTTTTT.

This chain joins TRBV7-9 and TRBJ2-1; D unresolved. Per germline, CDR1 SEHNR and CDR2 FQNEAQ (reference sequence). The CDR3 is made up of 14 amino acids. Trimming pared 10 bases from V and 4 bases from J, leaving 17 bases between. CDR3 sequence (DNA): TGTGCCATCGAGCGCAGTACCTTATACAATGAGCAGTTCTTC. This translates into CAIERSTLYNEQFF. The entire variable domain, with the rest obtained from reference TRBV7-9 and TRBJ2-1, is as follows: DTGVSQNPRHKITKRGQNVTFRCDPISEHNRLYWYRQTLGQGPEFLTYFQNEAQLEKSRLLSDRFSAERPKGSFSTLEIQRTEQGDSAMYLCAIERSTLYNEQFFGPGTRLTVL.

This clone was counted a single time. The DNA of the CDR3 is TGTGCCAGCAGTTTATCCAGGGATCCGGACCGAGGGGGCGGGGAGCTGTTTTTT. Translating it yields CASSLSRDPDRGGGELFF. The V and J genes are TRBV27 and TRBJ2-2, with TRBD1 as a possible D gene (6 bases). CDR1 and CDR2 (germline): MNHEY, SMNVEV (reference sequence). The CDR3 contains 18 residues. Deletions cut 0 bases from V and 7 bases from J, with 21 bases between.

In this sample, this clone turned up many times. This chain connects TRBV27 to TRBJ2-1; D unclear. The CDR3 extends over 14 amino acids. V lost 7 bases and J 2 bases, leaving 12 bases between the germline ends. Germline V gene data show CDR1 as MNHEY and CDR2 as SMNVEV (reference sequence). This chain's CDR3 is CASNPNAAYNEQFF. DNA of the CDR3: TGTGCCAGCAACCCAAATGCAGCCTACAATGAGCAGTTCTTC.

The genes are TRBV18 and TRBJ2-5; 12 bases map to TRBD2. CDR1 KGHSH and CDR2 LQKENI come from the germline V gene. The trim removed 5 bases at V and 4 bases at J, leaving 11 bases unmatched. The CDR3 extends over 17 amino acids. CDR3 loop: CASSKTSGSGLGETQYF. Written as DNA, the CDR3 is TGTGCCAGCTCAAAGACTAGCGGGAGTGGGTTGGGAGAGACCCAGTACTTC.

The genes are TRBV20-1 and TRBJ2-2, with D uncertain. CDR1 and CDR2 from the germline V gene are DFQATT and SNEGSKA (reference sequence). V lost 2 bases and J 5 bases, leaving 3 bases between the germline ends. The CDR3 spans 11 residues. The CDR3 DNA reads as TGCAGTGCTAGAACTACCGGGGAGCTGTTTTTT. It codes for CSARTTGELFF.